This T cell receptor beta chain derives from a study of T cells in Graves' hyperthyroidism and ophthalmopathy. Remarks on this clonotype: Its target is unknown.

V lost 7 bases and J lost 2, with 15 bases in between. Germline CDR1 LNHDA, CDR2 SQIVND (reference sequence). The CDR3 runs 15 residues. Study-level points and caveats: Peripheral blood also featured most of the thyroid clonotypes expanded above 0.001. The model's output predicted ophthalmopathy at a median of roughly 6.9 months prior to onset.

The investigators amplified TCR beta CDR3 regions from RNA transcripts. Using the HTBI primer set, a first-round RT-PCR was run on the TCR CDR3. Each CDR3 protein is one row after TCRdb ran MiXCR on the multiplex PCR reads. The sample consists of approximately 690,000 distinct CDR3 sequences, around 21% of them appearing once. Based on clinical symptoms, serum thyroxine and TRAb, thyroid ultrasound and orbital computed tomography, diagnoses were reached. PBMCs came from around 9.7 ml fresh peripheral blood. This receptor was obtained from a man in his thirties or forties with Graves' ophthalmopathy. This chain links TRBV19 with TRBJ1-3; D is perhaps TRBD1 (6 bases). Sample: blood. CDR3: CASIADRRPGNTIYF. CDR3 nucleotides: TGTGCCAGTATAGCCGACAGGAGGCCTGGAAACACCATATATTTT.